A selection of T cell receptor beta chains follows, all from one sample in a study of T-cell reconstitution after alpha-beta-depleted transplantation in children. From the PCR reads, TCRdb called clonotypes with MiXCR, one entry per CDR3 protein. The sample holds some 600,000 distinct CDR3 sequences, over 10% seen once. Sequenced material: PBMCs, mostly from graft donor cells, taken 360 days after TCRalphabeta/CD19-depleted stem cell transplant. Receptors were obtained from a male patient younger than 18 who had a stem cell transplant for acute myeloid leukemia, so the T cells may come from the graft donor. CDR3s leave out the opening cysteine and the closing phenylalanine or tryptophan.

v_gene	j_gene	CDR3aa
TRBV5-1	TRBJ1-3	ASSATGPPRGNTIY
TRBV20-1	TRBJ2-4	SARAVDVNIQY
TRBV6-1	TRBJ2-7	ASSSTTGGAEQY
TRBV27	TRBJ1-5	ASSPKSGNSNQPQH
TRBV11-2	TRBJ2-5	ASSNELAGGETQY
TRBV27	TRBJ1-5	ASRRTEIQPQH
TRBV24-1	TRBJ2-5	ATTQWTAGGETQY
TRBV29-1	TRBJ2-2	SVMGQVNTGELF
TRBV6-5	TRBJ2-2	ASSHSSVNTGELF
TRBV4-3	TRBJ2-2	ASSQVRTGLQNTGELF
TRBV6-2/TRBV6-3	TRBJ1-1	AIQPGHKSQNTEAF
TRBV28	TRBJ2-2	ASSLIWAGQGTGELF
TRBV20-1	TRBJ2-1	SAPNPPLYNEQF
TRBV30	TRBJ2-6	AWSVTEPSGANVLT
TRBV7-2	TRBJ2-5	ASSLGLVETQY
TRBV28	TRBJ2-4	ASIGLAKNIQY
TRBV5-6	TRBJ1-4	ASSPAGTTNEKLF
TRBV28	TRBJ1-5	ASYPWGAVRQPQH
TRBV28	TRBJ1-2	ASSLGQLNYGYT
TRBV6-2/TRBV6-3	TRBJ1-2	ASKWNYGYT